What follows are 30 T cell receptor beta chains derived from one specimen sequenced in a study of blood T cell repertoires in COVID-19. Profiling relied on immunoSEQ multiplex PCR, and the TCRdb table lists in-frame clones only, not all of them. The table shows some 130,000 clones, with 85% occurring only once. Sequencing was carried out using peripheral blood. The receptors come from a man older than 75 with acute or convalescent COVID-19.

The CDR3 reads CASSSQGSSYNEQFF. In nucleotides, the CDR3 is TGTGCCAGCAGCTCCCAGGGTAGCTCCTACAATGAGCAGTTCTTC. The chain joins TRBV7-2 to TRBJ2-1, with a weak D call TRBD1 (5 bases). Germline-derived CDR1 and CDR2 are SGHTA and FQGNSA. This CDR3 spans 15 amino acids. V lost 4 bases and J 0 bases, leaving 10 bases between the germline ends.

The chain links TRBV5-1 to TRBJ2-5; possibly TRBD1 for D (6 bases). Germline V gene data show CDR1 as SGHRS and CDR2 as YFSETQ. The CDR3 length is 15 residues. Trimming cost V 6 bases and J 5 bases, with 20 bases left between them. The CDR3, as DNA: TGCGCCAGCAACCTAGACACAGGGAGTCGGGAGACCCAGTACTTC. This gives the protein CASNLDTGSRETQYF.

The chain uses TRBV30 and TRBJ1-2; D is perhaps TRBD1 (6 bases). The CDR3 length is 13 residues. The V end lost 4 bases, the J end lost 4 bases, and 13 bases lay between the germline ends. Germline V CDR1 and CDR2: GTSNPN, SVGIG (reference sequence). CDR3 bases: TGTGCCTGGACATTGGGGGGGGCCTATGGCTACACCTTC. Protein product: CAWTLGGAYGYTF. Together with reference TRBV30 and TRBJ1-2, the CDR3 gives the full variable domain: SQTIHQWPATLVQPVGSPLSLECTVEGTSNPNLYWYRQAAGRGLQLLFYSVGIGQISSEVPQNLSASRPQDRQFILSSKKLLLSDSGFYLCAWTLGGAYGYTFGSGTRLTVV.

The chain combines TRBV19 with TRBJ1-2; 8 nucleotides line up with TRBD1. The CDR3 length is 14 residues. V lost 3 bases to trimming and J lost 3 bases; unmatched junction nucleotides: 3. Germline V gene data show CDR1 as LNHDA and CDR2 as SQIVND (reference sequence). This chain's CDR3 is CASSIPGQDYGYTF. The CDR3 DNA reads TGTGCCAGTAGTATCCCGGGACAGGACTATGGCTACACCTTC.

The rearrangement links TRBV5-1 to TRBJ2-5, with D perhaps TRBD1 (5 bases). CDR3 size: 17 residues. V gave up 0 bases and J gave up 5 bases, with 20 bases separating them. From germline, CDR1 is SGHRS and CDR2 YFSETQ. CDR3 bases: TGCGCCAGCAGCTTGGCCAGGGCGGAGAACGGTGCGGAGACCCAGTACTTC. Encoded protein: CASSLARAENGAETQYF.

J is TRBJ2-7 and V is TRBV12-3 or TRBV12-4; weak D call: TRBD1 (6 bases). Trimming pared 4 bases from V and 2 bases from J, leaving 9 bases between. CDR3 length equals 13 residues. CDR3 nucleotides: TGTGCCAGCAGTTGGGGGCAGGCCTACGAGCAGTACTTC. It specifies CASSWGQAYEQYF.

This clone was counted between two and nine times. The V gene is TRBV6-5, the J gene TRBJ1-1; the D gene is possibly TRBD1 (5 bases). The CDR3 has 15 residues. Trimming removed 6 bases at V and 2 bases at J, with 16 bases between. From germline, CDR1 is MNHEY and CDR2 SVGAGI. The DNA of the CDR3 is TGTGCCAGCAGCCCCTTGCGGGGGGTAAACACTGAAGCTTTCTTT. It is translated as CASSPLRGVNTEAFF.

This clone was detected only once. V is TRBV10-3 and J is TRBJ2-7, with D maybe TRBD2 (6 bases). CDR1 is ENHRY, CDR2 SYGVKD, per germline. CDR3 length: 14 amino acids. Trimming pared 4 bases from V and 1 base from J, leaving 11 bases between. This chain's CDR3 is CAISGGAGSYEQYF. CDR3 nucleotide sequence: TGTGCCATCAGTGGAGGGGCGGGGTCCTACGAGCAGTACTTC.

This rearrangement joins TRBV4-1 to TRBJ1-2; TRBD1 matches 8 bases. The CDR3 spans 18 residues. J gave up 2 bases and V 0 bases, and 11 bases lay outside the gene matches. CDR1 and CDR2 (germline): MGHRA, YSYEKL. CDR3 sequence reads: CASSQDYHGTGGNYGYTF. For the CDR3, the DNA is TGCGCCAGCAGCCAAGATTATCATGGGACAGGAGGGAACTATGGCTACACCTTC.

The V call is TRBV27, the J call TRBJ1-2; D is uncertain. The CDR3 loop spans 15 amino acids. Trimming removed 5 bases from V and 4 bases from J, with 17 bases in between. CDR1 is MNHEY, CDR2 SMNVEV, per germline (reference sequence). CDR3 nucleotides: TGTGCCAGCAGTCCTACGAGGAGCCGCGGCTATGGCTACACCTTC. This encodes CASSPTRSRGYGYTF.

The V gene is TRBV2, the J gene TRBJ2-7; 8 bases are a match to TRBD1. The V gene end was trimmed by 8 bases and the J gene end by 0 bases; junction bases not matched to a gene: 6. The CDR3 consists of 14 residues. Germline values: CDR1 SNHLY, CDR2 FYNNEI. The CDR3 protein is CASLQGAFSYEQYF. CDR3 DNA sequence: TGTGCCAGCCTCCAGGGGGCCTTCTCCTACGAGCAGTACTTC.

The genes are TRBV11-1 and TRBJ1-4, with a possible D match to TRBD1 (5 bases). Germline V gives CDR1 SGHAT, CDR2 FQDESV (reference sequence). Trimming took 3 bases from V and 4 from J, leaving 15 bases between them. The CDR3 consists of 16 residues. The CDR3 DNA reads TGTGCCAGCAGCTTGGGGGGAGGGCGGATTAATGAAAAACTGTTTTTT. Residues: CASSLGGGRINEKLFF.

The V call is TRBV5-1, the J call TRBJ1-2, with 9 bases matching TRBD1. The V gene's germline CDR1 is SGHRS and CDR2 YFSETQ. The CDR3 consists of 16 residues. Trimming cost V 2 bases and J 1 base; bases outside gene matches: 6. CDR3 sequence reads: CASSLGGQGGNYGYTF. The DNA of the CDR3 is TGCGCCAGCAGCTTAGGGGGACAGGGCGGTAACTATGGCTACACCTTC.

The V and J genes are TRBV19 and TRBJ1-4; 10 bases agree with TRBD1. Germline V CDR1 and CDR2: LNHDA, SQIVND (reference sequence). V shed 5 bases, J shed 5 bases, and the junction held 8 bases outside the gene matches. The CDR3 has 16 residues. The CDR3 region is CASSYGWTGGNEKLFF. In DNA form, the CDR3 reads TGTGCCAGTAGTTATGGGTGGACAGGGGGGAATGAAAAACTGTTTTTT.

V and J are TRBV28 and TRBJ2-5, with TRBD1 matching 8 bases. Germline-derived CDR1 and CDR2 are MDHEN and SYDVKM. Trimming at V came to 5 bases and at J to 5 bases, leaving 7 bases not matched to a gene. The CDR3 is 14 amino acids. The CDR3 loop is CASSLRGPRETQYF. CDR3 coding DNA: TGTGCCAGCAGTCTCAGGGGGCCGAGGGAGACCCAGTACTTC.

The genes are TRBV7-3 and TRBJ1-6; TRBD1 matches at 8 bases. With V trimmed by 0 bases and J by 14 bases, 9 bases remained unmatched. Germline V CDR1 and CDR2: SGHTA, FQGTGA. The CDR3 consists of 15 residues. DNA for the CDR3: TGTGCCAGCAGCTTAACGGGGGGACAGGCCACGGCCCTCCACTTT. It encodes CASSLTGGQATALHF.

This chain joins TRBV28 and TRBJ1-4, with D perhaps matching TRBD1 (5 bases). V lost 7 bases, J lost 4 bases, and 13 bases lay in between. The CDR3 sequence is 14 residues long. The germline V gene has CDR1 MDHEN and CDR2 SYDVKM. The CDR3 bases are TGTGCCAGCACTAACCCGGACAATAATGAAAAACTGTTTTTT. Its protein product is CASTNPDNNEKLFF.

The rearrangement joins TRBV27 to TRBJ2-3; TRBD2 matches at 7 bases. This CDR3 region has 16 residues. Germline CDR1 is MNHEY and CDR2 is SMNVEV (reference sequence). Trimming cost V 2 bases and J 3 bases; bases outside gene matches: 8. The CDR3 DNA follows: TGTGCCAGCAGTTTAAACTTAGCGGGCCCTACAGATACGCAGTATTTT. Translation: CASSLNLAGPTDTQYF.

The genes are TRBV7-8 and TRBJ2-3; TRBD2 agrees at 10 bases. The germline V gene has CDR1 SGHVS and CDR2 FQNEAQ. The ends lost 9 bases at V and 6 bases at J; junction bases unmatched: 12. This CDR3 has 15 amino acids. CDR3 coding DNA: TGTGCCAGTCAACTCGTAGCGGGGGGAACGGATACGCAGTATTTT. Translated: CASQLVAGGTDTQYF.

About this clone itself: Relative to the germline gene, one junction end is altered; a read error may explain this. The chain recombines TRBV7-2 with TRBJ1-5; D is possibly TRBD1 (6 bases). The V gene's germline CDR1 is SGHTA and CDR2 FQGNSA. CDR3 size: 13 residues. The CDR3 here is CASNLDRNQPQHF. The DNA of the CDR3 is TGTGCCAGCAACTTAGACAGGAATCAGCCCCAGCATTTT.

J is TRBJ2-3 and V is TRBV6-2 or TRBV6-3; TRBD2 might be the D (6 bases). This CDR3 is built from 13 residues. V was pared by 4 bases and J by 6 bases, with 11 bases between. The germline CDR1 and CDR2 sequences are MNHEY and SVGEGT. The CDR3: CASSSRSGDTQYF. The DNA of the CDR3 is TGTGCCAGCAGTTCGAGAAGCGGGGATACGCAGTATTTT.

The rearrangement joins TRBV30 to TRBJ2-2, with 11 bases matching TRBD2. The CDR3 is 15 residues long. The V gene end was trimmed by 0 bases and the J gene end by 4 bases; junction bases not matched to a gene: 1. Germline V lookup: CDR1 GTSNPN, CDR2 SVGIG (reference sequence). The CDR3 is CAWSVLAGVTGELFF. CDR3 nucleotides: TGTGCCTGGAGTGTACTAGCGGGAGTCACCGGGGAGCTGTTTTTT.

This clone has only one observation. This chain links TRBV7-3 with TRBJ2-3; 8 bases are shared with TRBD1. The CDR3 covers 13 residues. Unmatched junction bases numbered 8, after V lost 6 bases and J lost 9 bases. Germline CDR1 SGHTA, CDR2 FQGTGA. CDR3 bases: TGTGCCAGCAGTCCTCAGGGGGCGGCAACGCAGTATTTT. Protein product: CASSPQGAATQYF.

The rearrangement joins TRBV25-1 to TRBJ1-3; D is unclear. Deletions cut 4 bases from V and 4 bases from J, with 17 bases between. The germline gives CDR1 MGHDK, CDR2 SYGVNS. The CDR3 has 16 amino acids. The CDR3 DNA reads as TGTGCCAGCAGTGCCTTACCGGGAGTGTCCGGAAACACCATATATTTT. Its protein product is CASSALPGVSGNTIYF.

This clone appeared a single time. J is TRBJ1-1 and V is TRBV6-5; D may be TRBD1 (6 bases). Between the trimmed V and J ends, which lost 5 bases and 6 bases, there was a span of 10 bases. The germline CDR1 and CDR2 sequences are MNHEY and SVGAGI. There are 12 residues in the CDR3. The CDR3: CASSQQGAEAFF. The CDR3 DNA is TGTGCCAGCAGTCAACAGGGAGCTGAAGCTTTCTTT.

V and J are TRBV6-5 and TRBJ2-1; D unresolved. CDR3 length: 14 residues. Germline values: CDR1 MNHEY, CDR2 SVGAGI. The V gene lost 6 bases and the J gene lost 0 bases, with 9 bases spanning the gap. CDR3 coding DNA: TGTGCCAGCAGCTCGCTGAGCTCCTACAATGAGCAGTTCTTC. It is translated as CASSSLSSYNEQFF.

This clone was detected once. This sequence joins TRBV9 and TRBJ1-1, with D perhaps TRBD1 (5 bases). CDR3 length: 15 residues. Trimming left V 3 bases short and J 1 base short, with 13 bases between. Germline V gives CDR1 SGDLS, CDR2 YYNGEE. CDR3 in amino acids: CASSGDFTPNTEAFF. For the CDR3, the DNA is TGTGCCAGCAGCGGGGACTTCACACCGAACACTGAAGCTTTCTTT.

This chain links TRBV27 with TRBJ1-3, with D unclear. The CDR3 has 13 residues. V was pared by 5 bases and J by 4 bases, with 9 bases between. CDR1 is MNHEY, CDR2 SMNVEV, per germline (reference sequence). The CDR3 coding sequence is TGTGCCAGCAGTCCGTCGACAGGAAACACCATATATTTT. This codes for CASSPSTGNTIYF.

The chain's CDR3 is CASSSLAGIQETQYF. The CDR3 coding sequence is TGTGCCAGCAGCTCACTAGCGGGGATACAAGAGACCCAGTACTTC. The chain couples TRBV7-3 to TRBJ2-5; 10 bases agree with TRBD2. The trim removed 4 bases at V and 2 bases at J, leaving 4 bases unmatched. This CDR3 spans 15 amino acids. Germline lookup yields CDR1 SGHTA and CDR2 FQGTGA. Based on the CDR3 plus reference TRBV7-3 and TRBJ2-5, the full variable domain is GAGVSQTPSNKVTEKGKYVELRCDPISGHTALYWYRQSLGQGPEFLIYFQGTGAADDSGLPNDRFFAVRPEGSVSTLKIQRTERGDSAVYLCASSSLAGIQETQYFGPGTRLLVL.

The rearrangement links TRBV6-5 to TRBJ1-2; TRBD1 is a possible D gene (5 bases). This CDR3 is 15 amino acids long. V was shortened by 6 bases and J by 6 bases, with 20 bases between the two germline ends. Germline CDR1 and CDR2: MNHEY and SVGAGI. The CDR3 loop is CASSQTTAGPHGYTF. CDR3 in DNA: TGTGCCAGCAGCCAAACGACAGCAGGGCCTCATGGCTACACCTTC.